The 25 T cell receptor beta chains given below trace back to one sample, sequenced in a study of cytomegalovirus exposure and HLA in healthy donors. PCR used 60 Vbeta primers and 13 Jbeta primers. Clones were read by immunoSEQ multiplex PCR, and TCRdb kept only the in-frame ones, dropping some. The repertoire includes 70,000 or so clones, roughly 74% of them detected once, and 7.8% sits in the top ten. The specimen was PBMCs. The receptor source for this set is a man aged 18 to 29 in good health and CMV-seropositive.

In DNA, the CDR3 is TGTGCCAGCAGTTACTCGCGGGGGGCTTATGGCTACACCTTC. Translated: CASSYSRGAYGYTF. The chain couples TRBV6-5 to TRBJ1-2; tentative D call: TRBD1 (6 bases). The CDR3 runs to 14 residues. Trimming left V 0 bases short and J 5 bases short, with 10 bases between. Germline V CDR1 and CDR2: MNHEY, SVGAGI.

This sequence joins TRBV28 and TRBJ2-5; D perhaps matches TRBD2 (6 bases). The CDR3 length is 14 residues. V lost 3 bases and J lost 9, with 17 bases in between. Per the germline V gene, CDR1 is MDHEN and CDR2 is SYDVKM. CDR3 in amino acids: CASSLSTGPGAQYF. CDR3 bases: TGTGCCAGCAGTTTGTCGACGGGCCCGGGGGCCCAGTACTTC. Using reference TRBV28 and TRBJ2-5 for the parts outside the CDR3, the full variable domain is DVKVTQSSRYLVKRTGEKVFLECVQDMDHENMFWYRQDPGLGLRLIYFSYDVKMKEKGDIPEGYSVSREKKERFSLILESASTNQTSMYLCASSLSTGPGAQYFGPGTRLLVL.

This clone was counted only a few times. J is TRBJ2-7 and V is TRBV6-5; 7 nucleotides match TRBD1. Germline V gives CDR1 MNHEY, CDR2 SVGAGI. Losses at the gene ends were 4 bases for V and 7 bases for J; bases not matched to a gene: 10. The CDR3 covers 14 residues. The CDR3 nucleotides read TGTGCCAGCAGTTCCTGGACAGGAGGAGGTGAGCAGTACTTC. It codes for CASSSWTGGGEQYF.

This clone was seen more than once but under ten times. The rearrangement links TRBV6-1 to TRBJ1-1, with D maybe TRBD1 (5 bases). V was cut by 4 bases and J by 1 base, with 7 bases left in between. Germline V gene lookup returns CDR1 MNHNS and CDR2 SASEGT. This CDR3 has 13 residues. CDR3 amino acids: CASSVRANTEAFF. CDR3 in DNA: TGTGCCAGCAGTGTCAGGGCGAACACTGAAGCTTTCTTT.

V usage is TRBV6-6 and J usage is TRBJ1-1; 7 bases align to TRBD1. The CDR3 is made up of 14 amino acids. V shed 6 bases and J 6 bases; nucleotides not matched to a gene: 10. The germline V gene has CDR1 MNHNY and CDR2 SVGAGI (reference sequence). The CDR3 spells CASRPGQAAAEAFF. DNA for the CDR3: TGTGCCAGCAGGCCTGGACAGGCGGCGGCTGAAGCTTTCTTT.

CDR3 sequence (DNA): TGTGCCAGCTCCGTCGGGGGTAACACTGAAGCTTTCTTT. The encoded protein is CASSVGGNTEAFF. This chain uses TRBV6-5 with TRBJ1-1; D is possibly TRBD1 (5 bases). The germline gives CDR1 MNHEY, CDR2 SVGAGI. The CDR3 length is 13 residues. V lost 8 bases, J lost 2 bases, and 12 bases lay in between.

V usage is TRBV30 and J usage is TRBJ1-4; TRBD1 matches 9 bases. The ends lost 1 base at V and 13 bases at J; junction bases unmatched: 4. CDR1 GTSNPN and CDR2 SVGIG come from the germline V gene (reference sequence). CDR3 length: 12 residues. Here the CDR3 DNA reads TGTGCCTGGAGTGGGGACAGGGATAGACTGTTTTTT. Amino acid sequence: CAWSGDRDRLFF.

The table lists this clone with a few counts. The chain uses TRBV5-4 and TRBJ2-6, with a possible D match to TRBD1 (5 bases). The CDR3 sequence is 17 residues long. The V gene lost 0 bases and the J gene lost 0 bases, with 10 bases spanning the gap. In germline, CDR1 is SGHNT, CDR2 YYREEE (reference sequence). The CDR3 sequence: CASSLEDSHSGANVLTF. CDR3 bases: TGTGCCAGCAGCTTGGAAGACAGTCACTCTGGGGCCAACGTCCTGACTTTC.

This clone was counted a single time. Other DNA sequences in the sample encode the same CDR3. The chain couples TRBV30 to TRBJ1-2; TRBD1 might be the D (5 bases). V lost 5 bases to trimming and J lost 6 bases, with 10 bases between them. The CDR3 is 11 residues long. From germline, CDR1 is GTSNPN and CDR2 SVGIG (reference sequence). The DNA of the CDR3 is TGTGCCTGGGGGCAGGGAAATGGCTACACCTTC. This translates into CAWGQGNGYTF.

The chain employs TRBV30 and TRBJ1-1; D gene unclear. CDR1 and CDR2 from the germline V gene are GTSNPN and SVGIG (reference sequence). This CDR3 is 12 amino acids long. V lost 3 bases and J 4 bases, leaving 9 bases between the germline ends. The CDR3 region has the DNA TGTGCCTGGAGCGCCCTCGGCACTGAAGCTTTCTTT. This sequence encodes CAWSALGTEAFF.

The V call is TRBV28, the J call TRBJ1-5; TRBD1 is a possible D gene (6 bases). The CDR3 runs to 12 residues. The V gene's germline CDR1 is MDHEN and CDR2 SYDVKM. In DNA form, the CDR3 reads TGTGCTACAGGGAGTGTCGATCAGCCCCAGCATTTT. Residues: CATGSVDQPQHF.

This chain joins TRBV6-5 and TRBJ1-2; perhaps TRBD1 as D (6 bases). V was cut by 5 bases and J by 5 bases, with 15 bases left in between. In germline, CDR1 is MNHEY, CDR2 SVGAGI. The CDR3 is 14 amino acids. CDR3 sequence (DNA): TGTGCCAGCAGTCCTACGGTAGGGACATATGGCTACACCTTC. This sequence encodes CASSPTVGTYGYTF.

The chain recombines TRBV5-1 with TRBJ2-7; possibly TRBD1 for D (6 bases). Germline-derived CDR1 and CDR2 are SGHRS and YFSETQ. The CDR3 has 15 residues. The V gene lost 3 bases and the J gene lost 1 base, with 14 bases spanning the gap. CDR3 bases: TGCGCCAGCAGCTCGTTGGACAGCCCGTCCTACGAGCAGTACTTC. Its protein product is CASSSLDSPSYEQYF. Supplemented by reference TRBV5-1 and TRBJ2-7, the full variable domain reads KAGVTQTPRYLIKTRGQQVTLSCSPISGHRSVSWYQQTPGQGLQFLFEYFSETQRNKGNFPGRFSGRQFSNSRSEMNVSTLELGDSALYLCASSSLDSPSYEQYFGPGTRLTVT.

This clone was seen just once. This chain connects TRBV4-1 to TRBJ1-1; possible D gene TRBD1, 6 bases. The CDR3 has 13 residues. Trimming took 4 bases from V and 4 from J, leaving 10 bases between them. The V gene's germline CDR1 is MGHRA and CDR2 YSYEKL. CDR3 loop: CASSRQQGTEAFF. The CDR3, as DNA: TGCGCCAGCAGCCGACAACAGGGCACTGAAGCTTTCTTT.

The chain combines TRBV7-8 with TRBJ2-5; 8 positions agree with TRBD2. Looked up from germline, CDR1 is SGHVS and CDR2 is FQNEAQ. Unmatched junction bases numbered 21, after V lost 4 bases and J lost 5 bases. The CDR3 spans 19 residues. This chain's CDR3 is CASSSPSRGTRAVVETQYF. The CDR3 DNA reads TGTGCCAGCAGCTCTCCCAGTCGGGGGACTAGGGCAGTGGTGGAGACCCAGTACTTC.

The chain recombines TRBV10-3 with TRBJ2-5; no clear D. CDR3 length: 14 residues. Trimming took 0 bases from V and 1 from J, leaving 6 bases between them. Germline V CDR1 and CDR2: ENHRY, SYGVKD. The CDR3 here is CAISESGSQETQYF. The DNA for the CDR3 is TGTGCCATCAGTGAGTCGGGCAGCCAAGAGACCCAGTACTTC.

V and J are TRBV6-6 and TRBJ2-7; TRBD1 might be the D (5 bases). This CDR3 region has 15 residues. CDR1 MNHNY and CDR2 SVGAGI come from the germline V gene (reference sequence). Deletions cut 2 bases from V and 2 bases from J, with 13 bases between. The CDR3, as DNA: TGTGCCAGCAGTTACACTCCGGACACCACCTACGAGCAGTACTTC. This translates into CASSYTPDTTYEQYF.

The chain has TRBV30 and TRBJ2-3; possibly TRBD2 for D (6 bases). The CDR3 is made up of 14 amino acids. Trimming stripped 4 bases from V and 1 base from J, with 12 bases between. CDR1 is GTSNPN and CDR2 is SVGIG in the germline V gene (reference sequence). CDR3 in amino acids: CAWIIQRGTDTQYF. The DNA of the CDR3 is TGTGCCTGGATAATCCAGCGGGGCACAGATACGCAGTATTTT.

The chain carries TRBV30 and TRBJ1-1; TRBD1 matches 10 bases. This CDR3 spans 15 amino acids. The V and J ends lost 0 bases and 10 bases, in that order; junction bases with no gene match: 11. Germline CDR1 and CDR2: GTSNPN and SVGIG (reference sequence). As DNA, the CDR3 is TGTGCCTGGAGTGTATCGAAAGACGACAGGGGGCCAGCTTTCTTT. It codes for CAWSVSKDDRGPAFF.

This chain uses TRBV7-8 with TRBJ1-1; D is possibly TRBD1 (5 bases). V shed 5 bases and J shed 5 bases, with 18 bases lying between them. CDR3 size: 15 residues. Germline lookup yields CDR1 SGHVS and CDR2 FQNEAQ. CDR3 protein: CASSLSHGGGTEAFF. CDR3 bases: TGTGCCAGCAGCCTCTCCCACGGGGGGGGAACTGAAGCTTTCTTT. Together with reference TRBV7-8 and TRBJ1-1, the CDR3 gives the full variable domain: GAGVSQSPRYKVAKRGQDVALRCDPISGHVSLFWYQQALGQGPEFLTYFQNEAQLDKSGLPSDRFFAERPEGSVSTLKIQRTQQEDSAVYLCASSLSHGGGTEAFFGQGTRLTVV.

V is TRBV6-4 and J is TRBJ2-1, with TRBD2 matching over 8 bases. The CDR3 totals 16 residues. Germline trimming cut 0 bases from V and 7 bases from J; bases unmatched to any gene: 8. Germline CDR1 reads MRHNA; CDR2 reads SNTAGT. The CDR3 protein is CASSDSLGGRMNEQFF. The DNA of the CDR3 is TGTGCCAGCAGTGACTCGCTGGGCGGGAGGATGAATGAGCAGTTCTTC.

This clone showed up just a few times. The CDR3 sequence: CASSQGTGVVNEQFF. The CDR3 bases are TGTGCCAGCAGCCAAGGGACAGGGGTGGTCAATGAGCAGTTCTTC. The chain has TRBV14 and TRBJ2-1; TRBD1 aligns across 9 bases. CDR3 length equals 15 residues. J gave up 6 bases and V 1 base, and 4 bases lay outside the gene matches. Germline V gene sequence: CDR1 SGHDN, CDR2 FVKESK.

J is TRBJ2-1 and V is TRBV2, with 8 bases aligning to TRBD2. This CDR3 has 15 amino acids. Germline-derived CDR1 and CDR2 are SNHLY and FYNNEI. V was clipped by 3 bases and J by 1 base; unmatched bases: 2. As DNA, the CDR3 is TGTGCCAGCAGTGACGCGGGGGGATCCTACAATGAGCAGTTCTTC. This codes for CASSDAGGSYNEQFF. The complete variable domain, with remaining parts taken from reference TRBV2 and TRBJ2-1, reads EPEVTQTPSHQVTQMGQEVILRCVPISNHLYFYWYRQILGQKVEFLVSFYNNEISEKSEIFDDQFSVERPDGSNFTLKIRSTKLEDSAMYFCASSDAGGSYNEQFFGPGTRLTVL.

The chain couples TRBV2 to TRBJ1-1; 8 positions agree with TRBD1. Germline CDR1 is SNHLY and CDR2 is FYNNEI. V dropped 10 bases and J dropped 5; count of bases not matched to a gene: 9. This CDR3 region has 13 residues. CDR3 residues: CATGGQGGTEAFF. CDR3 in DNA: TGTGCCACAGGAGGACAGGGCGGAACTGAAGCTTTCTTT.

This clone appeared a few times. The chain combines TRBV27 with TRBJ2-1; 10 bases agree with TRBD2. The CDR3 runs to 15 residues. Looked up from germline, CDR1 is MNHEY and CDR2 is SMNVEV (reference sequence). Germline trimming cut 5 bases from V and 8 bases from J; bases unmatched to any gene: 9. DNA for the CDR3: TGTGCCAGCAGTATCTGGAGCGGGGGGGCCTATGAGCAGTTCTTC. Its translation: CASSIWSGGAYEQFF.